A single T cell receptor beta chain is shown here with its context. Its target is not known. TCRdb keeps only in-frame clones here, not all; method: immunoSEQ multiplex PCR. The sample holds around 63,000 clones, less than 80% seen once. This record comes from a study of vaccination effects on CD4 cells after COVID-19. Turning to the study itself: Either the mRNA-1273 or the BNT162b2 vaccine was given to participants as two doses. General study findings and limits: Marked clonal contraction was seen in infection- and vaccine-induced clones late after vaccination.

Pools of viral peptides were used by the ViraFEST assay to expand antigen-specific CD4+ T cells ahead of sequencing. Cultured cells yielded isolated CD4+ T cells after 10 to 11 days. Absence of prior SARS-CoV-2 infection characterized the vaccine recipients, who showed negative nucleocapsid antibodies. This CDR3 comprises 14 residues. V was cut by 6 bases and J by 3 bases, with 14 bases left in between. Germline CDR1 is MDHEN and CDR2 is SYDVKM. The chain has TRBV28 and TRBJ1-2; D remains ambiguous. Sequenced material: CD4+ T cells from PBMCs cultured with HCoV-OC43 spike peptides, taken before COVID-19 vaccination. Subset described: HCoV-OC43 spike overlapping peptide pool stimulation. The TCR sequence derives from a human donor who received a COVID-19 vaccine. CDR3 sequence reads: CASRVSGSYYGYTF. In nucleotides, the CDR3 is TGTGCCAGCAGGGTTAGCGGCAGTTACTATGGCTACACCTTC.